This T cell receptor beta chain was captured by sequencing in a study of human thymus T cells. Study-wide results and caveats: Gene usage for V and J segments appeared biased in thymic and blood repertoires.

TCRdb's copy holds only in-frame clones and misses some; the assay was immunoSEQ multiplex PCR. The table lists about 60,000 clones, 85% to 95% of them singletons. As concerns this clone: Its antigen is still unknown.

Per the germline V gene, CDR1 is MNHEY and CDR2 is SVGAGI. Trimming cost V 2 bases and J 4 bases; bases outside gene matches: 4. CDR3 size: 14 residues. The V and J genes are TRBV6-5 and TRBJ1-2; 7 nucleotides align to TRBD1. The TCR originated in a boy under three years old with a congenital heart defect but otherwise immunologically healthy. The specimen sequenced was blood. CDR3 in DNA: TGTGCCAGCAGTTACGGCGGGACAGCCTATGGCTACACCTTC. This translates into CASSYGGTAYGYTF.